This T cell receptor (beta chain) was sequenced during a study of T cell responses to AZD1222 COVID-19 vaccine. Findings and limits, study-wide: Clonal diversity may have been underestimated, and the donors were mostly white British, with more females than males.

The CDR3 is made up of 14 amino acids. Germline CDR1 and CDR2: KGHDR and SFDVKD. Trimming cost V 3 bases and J 3 bases; bases outside gene matches: 4. The protocol was immunoSEQ multiplex PCR, while the TCRdb copy is restricted to in-frame clones and leaves out a portion. There are 95,000 to 150,000 clones in the sample; around 92% occur only once, and approximately 8% lies in the top ten. As to this clone: Its target is not known.

The chain has TRBV24-1 and TRBJ2-7, with 7 nucleotides matching TRBD1. Specimen: peripheral blood, collected 28 days after the second AZD1222 dose. The clonotype originates from an adult who received the AZD1222 COVID-19 vaccine. The CDR3 sequence: CATSDPRQGYEQYF. The CDR3 DNA follows: TGTGCCACCAGTGATCCCAGACAGGGCTACGAGCAGTACTTC.